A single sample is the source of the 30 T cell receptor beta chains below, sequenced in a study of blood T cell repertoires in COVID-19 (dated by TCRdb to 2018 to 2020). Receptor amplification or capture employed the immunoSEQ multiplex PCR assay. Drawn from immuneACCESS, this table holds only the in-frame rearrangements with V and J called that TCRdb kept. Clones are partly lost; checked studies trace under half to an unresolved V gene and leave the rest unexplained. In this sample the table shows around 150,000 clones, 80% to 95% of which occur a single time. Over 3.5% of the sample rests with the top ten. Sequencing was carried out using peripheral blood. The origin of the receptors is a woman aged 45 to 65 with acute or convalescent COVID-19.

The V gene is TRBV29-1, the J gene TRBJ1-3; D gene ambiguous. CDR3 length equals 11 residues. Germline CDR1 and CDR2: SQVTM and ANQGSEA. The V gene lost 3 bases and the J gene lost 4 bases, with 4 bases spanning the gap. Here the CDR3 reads CSVDGGNTIYF. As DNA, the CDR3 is TGCAGCGTTGACGGGGGAAACACCATATATTTT.

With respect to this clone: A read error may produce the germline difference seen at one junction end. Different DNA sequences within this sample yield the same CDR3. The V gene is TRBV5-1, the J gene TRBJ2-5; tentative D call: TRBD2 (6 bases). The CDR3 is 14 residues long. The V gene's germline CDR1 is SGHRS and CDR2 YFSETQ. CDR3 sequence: CASSSGGTKETQYF. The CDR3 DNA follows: TGCGCCAGTAGCTCAGGAGGGACCAAAGAGACCCAGTACTTC.

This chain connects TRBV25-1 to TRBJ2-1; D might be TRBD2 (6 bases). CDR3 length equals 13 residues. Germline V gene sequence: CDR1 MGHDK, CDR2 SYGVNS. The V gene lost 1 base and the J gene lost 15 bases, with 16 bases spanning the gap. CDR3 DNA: TGTGCCAGCAGTGAATCGGGGGACCGAACGTGGTTCTTC. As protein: CASSESGDRTWFF.

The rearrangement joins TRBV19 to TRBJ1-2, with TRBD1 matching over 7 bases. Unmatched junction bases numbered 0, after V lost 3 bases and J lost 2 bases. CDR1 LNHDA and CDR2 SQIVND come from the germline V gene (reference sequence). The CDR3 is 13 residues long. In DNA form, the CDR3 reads TGTGCCAGTAGTATGACAGGGAACTATGGCTACACCTTC. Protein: CASSMTGNYGYTF.

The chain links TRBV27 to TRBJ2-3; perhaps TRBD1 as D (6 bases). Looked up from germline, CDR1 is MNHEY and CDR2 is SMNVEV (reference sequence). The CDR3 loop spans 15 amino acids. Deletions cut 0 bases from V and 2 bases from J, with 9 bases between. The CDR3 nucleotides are TGTGCCAGCAGTTTATCGGACAGCCCCACAGATACGCAGTATTTT. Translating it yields CASSLSDSPTDTQYF.

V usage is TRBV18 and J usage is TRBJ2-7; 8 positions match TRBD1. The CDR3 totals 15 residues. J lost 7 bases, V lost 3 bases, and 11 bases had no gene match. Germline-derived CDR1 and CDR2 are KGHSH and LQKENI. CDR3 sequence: CASSPSPGQAGEQYF. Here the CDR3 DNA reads TGTGCCAGCTCACCCTCGCCGGGACAGGCGGGGGAGCAGTACTTC.

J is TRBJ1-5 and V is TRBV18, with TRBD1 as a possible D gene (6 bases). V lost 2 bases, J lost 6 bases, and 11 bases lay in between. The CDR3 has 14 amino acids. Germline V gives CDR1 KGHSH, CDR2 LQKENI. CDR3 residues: CASSPWAQGQPQHF. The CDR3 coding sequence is TGTGCCAGCTCACCATGGGCACAGGGTCAGCCCCAGCATTTT.

For the CDR3, the DNA is TGTGCCAGCAGCCCAGACAGGGGGCTTCTTTACAATCAGCCCCAGCATTTT. It is translated as CASSPDRGLLYNQPQHF. This chain uses TRBV7-8 with TRBJ1-5; 10 bases map to TRBD1. Trimming took 5 bases from V and 3 from J; bases not matched to a gene: 10. CDR1 is SGHVS and CDR2 is FQNEAQ in the germline V gene. The CDR3 length is 17 residues. Complete variable domain (other parts from reference TRBV7-8 and TRBJ1-5): GAGVSQSPRYKVAKRGQDVALRCDPISGHVSLFWYQQALGQGPEFLTYFQNEAQLDKSGLPSDRFFAERPEGSVSTLKIQRTQQEDSAVYLCASSPDRGLLYNQPQHFGDGTRLSIL.

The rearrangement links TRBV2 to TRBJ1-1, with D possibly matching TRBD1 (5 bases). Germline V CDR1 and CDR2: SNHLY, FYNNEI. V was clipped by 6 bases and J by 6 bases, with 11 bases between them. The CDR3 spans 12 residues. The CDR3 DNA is TGTGCCAGCAGCCGGGGGGTTCCTGAAGCTTTCTTT. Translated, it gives CASSRGVPEAFF.

The CDR3 is CASSTQARAPQHF. The CDR3, as DNA: TGTGCCAGTAGTACACAGGCCCGGGCGCCCCAGCATTTT. The rearrangement joins TRBV19 to TRBJ1-5, with a tentative D call TRBD1 (5 bases). The CDR3 runs 13 residues. Germline CDR1 LNHDA, CDR2 SQIVND (reference sequence). V was pared by 4 bases and J by 9 bases, with 13 bases between.

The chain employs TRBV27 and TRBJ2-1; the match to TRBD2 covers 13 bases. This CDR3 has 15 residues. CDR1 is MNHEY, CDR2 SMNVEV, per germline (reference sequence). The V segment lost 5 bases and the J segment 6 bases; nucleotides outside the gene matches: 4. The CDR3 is CASSTGLAGFNEQFF. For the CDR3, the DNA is TGTGCCAGCAGTACGGGACTAGCGGGATTCAATGAGCAGTTCTTC.

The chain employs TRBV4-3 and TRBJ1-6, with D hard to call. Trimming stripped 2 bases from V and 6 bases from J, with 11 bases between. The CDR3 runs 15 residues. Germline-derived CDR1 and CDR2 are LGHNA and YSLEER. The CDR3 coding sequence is TGCGCCAGCAGCCAACTAGGTCTGAGTAATTCACCCCTCCACTTT. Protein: CASSQLGLSNSPLHF.

DNA for the CDR3: TGTGCCTGGAGTGGGGGCAGGGGACATTCTGGAAACACCATATATTTT. Its protein product is CAWSGGRGHSGNTIYF. The chain recombines TRBV30 with TRBJ1-3; D perhaps matches TRBD1 (6 bases). Trimming shortened V by 1 base and J by 1 base, and 14 bases separated the two germline ends. CDR3 length: 16 amino acids. Per germline, CDR1 GTSNPN and CDR2 SVGIG (reference sequence).

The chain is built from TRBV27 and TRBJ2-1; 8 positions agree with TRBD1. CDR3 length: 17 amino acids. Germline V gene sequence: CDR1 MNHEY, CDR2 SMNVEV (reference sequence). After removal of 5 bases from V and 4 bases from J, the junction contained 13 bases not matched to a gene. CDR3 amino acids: CASSPQRQGASYNEQFF. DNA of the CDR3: TGTGCCAGCAGTCCTCAACGTCAGGGGGCATCATACAATGAGCAGTTCTTC.

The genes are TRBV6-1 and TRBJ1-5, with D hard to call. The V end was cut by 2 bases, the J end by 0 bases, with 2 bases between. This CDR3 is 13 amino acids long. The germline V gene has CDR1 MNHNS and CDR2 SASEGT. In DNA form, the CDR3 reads TGTGCCAGCAGTGAACTTAGCAATCAGCCCCAGCATTTT. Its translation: CASSELSNQPQHF.

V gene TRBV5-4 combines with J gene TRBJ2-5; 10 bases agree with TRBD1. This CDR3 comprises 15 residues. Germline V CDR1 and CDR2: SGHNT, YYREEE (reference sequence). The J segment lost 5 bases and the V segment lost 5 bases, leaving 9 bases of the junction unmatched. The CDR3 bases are TGTGCCAGCAGTTCCCGGGACAGGGGAAGGGAGACCCAGTACTTC. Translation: CASSSRDRGRETQYF.

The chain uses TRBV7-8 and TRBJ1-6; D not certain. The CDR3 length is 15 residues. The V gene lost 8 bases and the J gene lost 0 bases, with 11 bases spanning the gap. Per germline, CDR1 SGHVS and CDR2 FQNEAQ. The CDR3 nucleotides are TGTGCCAGCGAGGCCCTAACCTCCTATAATTCACCCCTCCACTTT. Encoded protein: CASEALTSYNSPLHF. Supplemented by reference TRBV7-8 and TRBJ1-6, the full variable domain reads GAGVSQSPRYKVAKRGQDVALRCDPISGHVSLFWYQQALGQGPEFLTYFQNEAQLDKSGLPSDRFFAERPEGSVSTLKIQRTQQEDSAVYLCASEALTSYNSPLHFGNGTRLTVT.

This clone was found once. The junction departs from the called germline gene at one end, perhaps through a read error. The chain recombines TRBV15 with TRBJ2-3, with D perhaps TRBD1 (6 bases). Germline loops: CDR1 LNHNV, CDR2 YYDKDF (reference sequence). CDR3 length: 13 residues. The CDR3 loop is CATRRGTTDTQYF. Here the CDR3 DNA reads TGTGCCACCAGGAGAGGGACAACAGATACGCAGTATTTT.

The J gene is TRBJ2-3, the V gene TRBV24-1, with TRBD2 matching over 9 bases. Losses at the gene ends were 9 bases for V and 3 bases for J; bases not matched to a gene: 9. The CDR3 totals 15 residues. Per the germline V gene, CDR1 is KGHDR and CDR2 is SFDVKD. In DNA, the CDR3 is TGTGCCACCTCCCTCCGGACTAGCGATACAGATACGCAGTATTTT. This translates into CATSLRTSDTDTQYF.

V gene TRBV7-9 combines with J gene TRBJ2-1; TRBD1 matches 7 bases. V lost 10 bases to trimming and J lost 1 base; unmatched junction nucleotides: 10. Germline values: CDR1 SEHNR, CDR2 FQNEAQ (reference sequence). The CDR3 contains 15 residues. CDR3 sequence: CATSMGQSSYNEQFF. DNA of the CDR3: TGTGCCACCTCTATGGGACAGTCTTCCTACAATGAGCAGTTCTTC.

In DNA, the CDR3 is TGTGCCAGCAGTACCTTACAGGGGGGTAACTATGGCTACACCTTC. Protein sequence: CASSTLQGGNYGYTF. V is TRBV6-5 and J is TRBJ1-2; 8 bases match TRBD1. The CDR3 sequence is 15 residues long. Trimming cost V 5 bases and J 1 base; bases outside gene matches: 6. The germline gives CDR1 MNHEY, CDR2 SVGAGI.

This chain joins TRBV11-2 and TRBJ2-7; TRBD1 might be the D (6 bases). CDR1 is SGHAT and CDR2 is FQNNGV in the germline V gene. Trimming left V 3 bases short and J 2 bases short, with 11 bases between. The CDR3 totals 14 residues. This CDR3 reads CASSLGTRTYEQYF. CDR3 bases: TGTGCCAGCAGCTTGGGGACAAGAACCTACGAGCAGTACTTC.

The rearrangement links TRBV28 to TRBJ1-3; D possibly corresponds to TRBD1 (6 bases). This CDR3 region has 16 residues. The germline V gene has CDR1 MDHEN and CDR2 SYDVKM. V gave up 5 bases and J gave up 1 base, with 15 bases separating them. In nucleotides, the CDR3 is TGTGCCAGCAGTCTCGCCGGGACACTTTCTGGAAACACCATATATTTT. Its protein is CASSLAGTLSGNTIYF.

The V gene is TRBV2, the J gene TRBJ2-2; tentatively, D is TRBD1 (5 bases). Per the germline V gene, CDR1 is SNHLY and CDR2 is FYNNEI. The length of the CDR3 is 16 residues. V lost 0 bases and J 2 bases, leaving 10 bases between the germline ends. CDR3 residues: CASSEAGAGNTGELFF. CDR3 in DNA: TGTGCCAGCAGTGAAGCAGGGGCAGGAAACACCGGGGAGCTGTTTTTT.

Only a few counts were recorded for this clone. In DNA, the CDR3 is TGTGCCAGCAGTGAGGTCAGGGGGCACTACGAGCAGTACTTC. Its protein product is CASSEVRGHYEQYF. The chain carries TRBV2 and TRBJ2-7, with 8 nucleotides matching TRBD1. Germline-derived CDR1 and CDR2 are SNHLY and FYNNEI. The CDR3 spans 14 residues. The V segment lost 3 bases and the J segment 3 bases; nucleotides outside the gene matches: 4.

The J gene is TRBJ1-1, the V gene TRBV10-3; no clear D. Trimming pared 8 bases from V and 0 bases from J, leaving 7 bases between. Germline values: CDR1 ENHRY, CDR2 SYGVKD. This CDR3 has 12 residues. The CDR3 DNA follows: TGTGCCATCGGAGAAATGAACACTGAAGCTTTCTTT. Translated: CAIGEMNTEAFF.

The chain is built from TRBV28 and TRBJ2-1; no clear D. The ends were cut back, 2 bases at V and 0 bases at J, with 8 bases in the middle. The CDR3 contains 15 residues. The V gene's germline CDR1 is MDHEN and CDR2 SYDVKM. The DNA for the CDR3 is TGTGCCAGCAGTTTAGTAGCACGCTCCTACAATGAGCAGTTCTTC. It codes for CASSLVARSYNEQFF.

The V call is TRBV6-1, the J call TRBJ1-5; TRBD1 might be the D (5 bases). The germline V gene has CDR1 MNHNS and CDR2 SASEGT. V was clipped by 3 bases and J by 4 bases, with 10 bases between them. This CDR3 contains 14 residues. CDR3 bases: TGTGCCAGCAGTGATAATGCAGGGAATCAGCCCCAGCATTTT. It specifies CASSDNAGNQPQHF.

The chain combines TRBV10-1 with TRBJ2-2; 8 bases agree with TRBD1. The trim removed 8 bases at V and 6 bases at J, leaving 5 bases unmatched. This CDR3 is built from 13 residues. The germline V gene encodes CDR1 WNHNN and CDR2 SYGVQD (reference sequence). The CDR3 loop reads CASGTGESGELFF. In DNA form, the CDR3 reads TGCGCCAGCGGGACAGGCGAATCCGGGGAGCTGTTTTTT.

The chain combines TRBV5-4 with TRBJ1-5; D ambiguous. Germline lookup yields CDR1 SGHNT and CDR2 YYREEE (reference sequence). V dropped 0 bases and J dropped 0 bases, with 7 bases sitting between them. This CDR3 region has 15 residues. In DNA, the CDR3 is TGTGCCAGCAGCTTGGGCGGGAATAGCAATCAGCCCCAGCATTTT. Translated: CASSLGGNSNQPQHF. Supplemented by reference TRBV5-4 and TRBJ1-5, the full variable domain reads ETGVTQSPTHLIKTRGQQVTLRCSSQSGHNTVSWYQQALGQGPQFIFQYYREEENGRGNFPPRFSGLQFPNYSSELNVNALELDDSALYLCASSLGGNSNQPQHFGDGTRLSIL.